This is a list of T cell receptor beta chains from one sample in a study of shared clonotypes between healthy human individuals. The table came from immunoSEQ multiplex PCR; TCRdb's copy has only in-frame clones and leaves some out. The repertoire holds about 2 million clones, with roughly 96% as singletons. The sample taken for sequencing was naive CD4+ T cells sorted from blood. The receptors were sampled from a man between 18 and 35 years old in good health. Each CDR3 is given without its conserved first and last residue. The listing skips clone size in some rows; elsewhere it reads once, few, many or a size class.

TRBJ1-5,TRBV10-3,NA,AISESLVSNQPQH
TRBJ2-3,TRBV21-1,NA,ASSKVSGRVPDTQY
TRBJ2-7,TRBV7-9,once,ASSPALEQY
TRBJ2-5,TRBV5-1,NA,ASSGGSQETQY
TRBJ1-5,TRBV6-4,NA,ASNLLSRDRGIGSNQPQH
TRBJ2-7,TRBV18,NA,ASTRLETYEQY
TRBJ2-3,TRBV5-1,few,ASSPGQSTDTQY
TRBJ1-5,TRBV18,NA,ASSFQDSNQPQH
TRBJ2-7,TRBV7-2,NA,ASSKIQGGFYEQY
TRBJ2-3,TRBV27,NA,ASSLLGGGPRGDTQY
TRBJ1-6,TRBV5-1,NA,ASSPGTISSYNSPLH
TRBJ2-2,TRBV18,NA,ASSQGHRNTGELF
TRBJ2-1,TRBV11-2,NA,ASSLGSRVNEQF
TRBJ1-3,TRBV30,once,AWSVPTVSGNTIY
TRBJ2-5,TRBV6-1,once,ASKFTRGVYETQY
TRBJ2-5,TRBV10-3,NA,AISEDRVGETQY
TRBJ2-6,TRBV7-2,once,ASSLVGDSGANVLT
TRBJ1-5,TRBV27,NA,ASSITRPGGASNQPQH
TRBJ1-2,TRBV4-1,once,ASSLSMQGGYGYT
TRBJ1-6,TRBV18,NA,ASSPQIGDNSPLH
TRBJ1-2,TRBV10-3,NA,AIGGTTNYGYT
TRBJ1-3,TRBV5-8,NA,ASSPVISGNTIY
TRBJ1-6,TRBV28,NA,ASSSRGVAGNSPLH
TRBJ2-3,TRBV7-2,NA,ASSLVTGISTDTQY
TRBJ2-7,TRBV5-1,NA,ASSGGTPSSYEQY
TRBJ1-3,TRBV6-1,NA,ASSAQVSSPGNTIY
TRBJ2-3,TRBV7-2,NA,ASSSTGGENTQY
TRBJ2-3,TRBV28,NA,ASSLSLAGGMGYTQY
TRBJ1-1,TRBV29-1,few,SVGNTEAF
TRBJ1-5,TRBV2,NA,ASSPTAGGIQPQH
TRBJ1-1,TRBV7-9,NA,ASSFNRNTEAF
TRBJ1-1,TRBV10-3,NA,AISRQGAFYGGAF
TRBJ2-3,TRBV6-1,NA,ASSRSGTDTQY
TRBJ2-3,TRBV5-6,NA,ASSFGQEYTDTQY
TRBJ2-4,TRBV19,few,ASSIEEGNIQY
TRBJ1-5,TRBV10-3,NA,AISEGTDYQPQH
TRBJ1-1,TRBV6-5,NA,ASMTGFPSNTEAF
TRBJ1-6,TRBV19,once,ASNRQGLYNSPLH
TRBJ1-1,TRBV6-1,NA,ASSEEGGSTEAF
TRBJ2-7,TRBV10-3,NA,AISESGQVPNYEQY
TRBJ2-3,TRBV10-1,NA,ASSPGQGIADTQY
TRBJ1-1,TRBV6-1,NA,ASSEAGRTEAF
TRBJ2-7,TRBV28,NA,ASSLDGEQY
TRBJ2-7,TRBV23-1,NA,ASSQSGGRDRSYEQY